The entry below gives a single T cell receptor (beta chain) sequence along with its context. What antigen it recognizes has not been identified. No per-base quality is available; no much larger clone lies one base away. Looking up the germline V gene (reference sequence) yields CDR1 SEHNR and CDR2 FQNEAQ. V is reduced by 5 bases and J by 4 bases, leaving a spacing of 20 bases between them. The CDR3, from cysteine to phenylalanine, totals 16 residues. The read is trimmed to its CDR3 DNA, 48 bases read in frame from base 1. Library generation was performed with PCR. DNA from cultured CD4+ T cells was subjected to TCR sequencing with the Oncomine TCR Beta short-read assay at the Johns Hopkins FTIC core. The QIAamp micro DNA kit was used to extract genomic DNA from the cultured CD4+ T cells. The Oncomine TCR Beta libraries from cultured CD4+ T cells were pooled using unique dual indexes and then sequenced on an Illumina iSeq 100. As for the original processing: Non-productive sequences were removed, and CDR3s that did not start with C, did not end with F or W, or were shorter than 7 amino acids were discarded. Antigen-specific clonotypes were identified with the MANAFEST web application by comparing peptide-stimulated wells with reference and other culture wells. An FDR below 0.05, an odds ratio above 5, and a productive frequency above 0.1% in at least two of three replicate wells were required for clones to be considered positive. A clonotype was classed as cross-reactive if the clonotype showed significant expansion both in SARS-CoV-2 spike wells and in at least one common cold coronavirus spike condition. CDR3 homology was assessed with Levenshtein distances (stringdist) and unrooted phylogenetic trees (ape) in R version 3.6.1. In-frame beta chains were kept once TCRdb had trimmed the public reads at Q25 with fastp and called clones with MiXCR. Rows are unified per CDR3 protein, each entry keeping the most common DNA and genes. The V and J calls, along with clone size, are taken from TCRdb and not from the paper's own processing. The sample table lists fewer than 25,000 distinct CDR3 sequences, about two fifths of them with a count of one. In total, the top ten clones hold roughly 20% of the sample.

The data were taken from a study of vaccination and CD4 T cells after COVID-19 (dated by TCRdb to between 2021 and 2024). A note on the overall study: In the convalescent cohort there were six males and four females, among whom were two Hispanic individuals, seven Caucasians, two Asians and one multiracial person. Participants received two doses of either the Pfizer-BioNTech BNT162b2 vaccine (n=8) or the Moderna mRNA-1273 vaccine (n=2). Post-COVID blood samples were collected from convalescent patients a median of roughly 100 days after diagnosis, with a range of roughly 30 to 161 days. Post-vaccine blood samples were collected a median of around 70 days after the second vaccine dose, ranging from about 13 to 241 days. Culture stimuli were overlapping spike peptide pools from SARS-CoV-2 and from the common cold coronaviruses HCoV-NL63, HCoV-OC43 and HCoV-229E. As controls, cultures received a CEFX viral epitope pool (the positive control), an HIV-1 Nef peptide pool (the negative control), or no peptide at all. The spike-specific CD4+ TCR repertoire was compared before and after mRNA vaccination in 10 to 11 COVID-19 convalescent patients and a handful of infection-naive healthy vaccine recipients.

What the treatment or condition label conveys for this sample: roughly 10-day PBMC culture with coronavirus spike peptide pools or control peptides (ViraFEST assay). The ViraFEST assay was used in the study, in which antigen-specific T cells were expanded with peptide pools and expanded clonotypes were subsequently identified by TCR sequencing. Healthy vaccine recipients had no prior SARS-CoV-2 infection, confirmed by negative nucleocapsid antibody tests before and after vaccination. About 2 million PBMCs per well were cultured in IMDM with approximately 5% human AB serum and about 9.7 IU/ml IL-2, plus 10 ug/ml peptide pools. On days 3 and 7, half of the culture medium was replaced with fresh IL-2-containing medium. CD4+ T cells were isolated after around ten days of culture through negative selection using the EasySep CD4+ T cell isolation kit. PBMCs were separated from whole blood using Ficoll-Paque Plus gradient centrifugation and then either used fresh or cryopreserved at -140C. Triplicate wells were generally used for each culture condition.

Study-wide conclusions, independent of this receptor: Relatively few convalescent patients were included in the study, and early timepoints after natural infection were not analyzed. Among convalescent patients, a median roughly 90% of the SARS-CoV-2-reactive clones seen after vaccination appeared only after vaccination, which suggests priming specific to the vaccine. An increase in the median number of SARS-CoV-2-reactive clonotypes from more than 20 after infection to 38 after vaccination was observed, but the change was not found to be significant. Of the vaccine-specific clones found in convalescent patients, nearly all (304 of 307) were mono-reactive for SARS-CoV-2 spike instead of being cross-reactive with common cold coronaviruses.

This sequence originates from a human donor who received a COVID-19 vaccine. The chain joins TRBV7-9 to TRBJ1-2, with TRBD1 as a weak D call on 5 bases. Sample: CD4+ T cells from blood, cultured in vitro, taken before SARS-CoV-2 vaccination. The CDR3: CASSRGVGSEIYGYTF. The DNA is as follows: TGTGCCAGCAGCAGAGGGGTGGGCAGCGAAATCTATGGCTACACCTTC.